These 25 T cell receptor beta chains came from one sample sequenced in a study of cytomegalovirus exposure and HLA in healthy donors. Primers included in the PCR were 60 Vbeta and 13 Jbeta primers. Clones were read by immunoSEQ multiplex PCR, and TCRdb kept only the in-frame ones, dropping some. The table shows tens of thousands of clones, with 55% to 80% occurring only once. Material for sequencing was PBMCs. Receptors were obtained from a woman aged 50 to 65 in good health and CMV-seropositive.

The chain carries TRBV9 and TRBJ1-1; D might be TRBD1 (5 bases). Trimming stripped 5 bases from V and 8 bases from J, with 13 bases between. CDR3 length equals 12 residues. CDR1 SGDLS and CDR2 YYNGEE come from the germline V gene. The CDR3 coding sequence is TGTGCCAGCAGTGGGGGGGAAACAGAAGCTTTCTTT. Translated, it gives CASSGGETEAFF.

This clone appeared a few times. The chain employs TRBV7-2 and TRBJ2-1; TRBD2 agrees at 10 bases. Per germline, CDR1 SGHTA and CDR2 FQGNSA. This CDR3 comprises 15 residues. Unmatched junction bases numbered 9, after V lost 5 bases and J lost 8 bases. The CDR3 here is CASSPVSGGAYEQFF. DNA of the CDR3: TGTGCCAGCAGCCCGGTGAGCGGGGGGGCATATGAGCAGTTCTTC. The full variable domain, its missing parts supplied by reference TRBV7-2 and TRBJ2-1, is GAGVSQSPSNKVTEKGKDVELRCDPISGHTALYWYRQSLGQGLEFLIYFQGNSAPDKSGLPSDRFSAERTGGSVSTLTIQRTQQEDSAVYLCASSPVSGGAYEQFFGPGTRLTVL.

V is TRBV19 and J is TRBJ1-5; D perhaps matches TRBD1 (5 bases). The V end lost 6 bases, the J end lost 3 bases, and 15 bases lay between the germline ends. Germline V gene lookup returns CDR1 LNHDA and CDR2 SQIVND (reference sequence). The CDR3 runs to 15 residues. The CDR3 DNA sequence: TGTGCCAGTAGCCGGGACTCCCAGATCAATCAGCCCCAGCATTTT. Translated, it gives CASSRDSQINQPQHF.

The chain links TRBV5-1 to TRBJ2-7; no reliable D call. V lost 1 base and J 7 bases, leaving 9 bases between the germline ends. The CDR3 is 12 amino acids. Germline V lookup: CDR1 SGHRS, CDR2 YFSETQ. The DNA for the CDR3 is TGCGCCAGCAGCTTGAACATATTTGAGCAGTACTTC. This translates into CASSLNIFEQYF.

The chain links TRBV30 to TRBJ2-2; D perhaps matches TRBD2 (5 bases). Trimming pared 4 bases from V and 4 bases from J, leaving 16 bases between. Germline V CDR1 and CDR2: GTSNPN, SVGIG (reference sequence). The length of the CDR3 is 15 residues. DNA for the CDR3: TGTGCCTGGATTAAAGAGAGGGCCGGCACCGGGGAGCTGTTTTTT. Its translation is CAWIKERAGTGELFF.

The chain links TRBV7-8 to TRBJ1-6, with D possibly matching TRBD1 (5 bases). From germline, CDR1 is SGHVS and CDR2 FQNEAQ. Between the trimmed V and J ends, which lost 5 bases and 7 bases, there was a span of 15 bases. The CDR3 contains 15 residues. CDR3 in amino acids: CASSPGQGLNSPLHF. CDR3 DNA: TGTGCCAGCAGCCCCGGGCAGGGTCTAAATTCACCCCTCCACTTT.

The chain recombines TRBV15 with TRBJ2-5; the D gene is possibly TRBD2 (5 bases). TRBJ2-7 matches the DNA end more closely, so the J call is doubtful. Germline values: CDR1 LNHNV, CDR2 YYDKDF (reference sequence). The CDR3 has 15 amino acids. CDR3 nucleotide sequence: TGTGCCACCGGTGAACGGGGAAGTGGCTCCTACGAGCAGTACTTC. Residues: CATGERGSGSYEQYF.

The chain carries TRBV7-9 and TRBJ2-2; 8 bases map to TRBD1. In germline, CDR1 is SEHNR, CDR2 FQNEAQ (reference sequence). With V trimmed by 5 bases and J by 1 base, 9 bases remained unmatched. The CDR3 totals 17 residues. The CDR3 loop reads CASSRIPGQVNTGELFF. The CDR3, as DNA: TGTGCCAGCAGCAGGATCCCGGGACAGGTGAACACCGGGGAGCTGTTTTTT.

The chain uses TRBV19 and TRBJ2-1, with 9 nucleotides matching TRBD2. Germline-derived CDR1 and CDR2 are LNHDA and SQIVND (reference sequence). The CDR3 runs 15 residues. The J segment lost 6 bases and the V segment lost 3 bases, leaving 6 bases of the junction unmatched. CDR3 nucleotides: TGTGCCAGTAGTATTGCGGGGGGGCCTTTCAATGAGCAGTTCTTC. This codes for CASSIAGGPFNEQFF.

The J gene is TRBJ1-1, the V gene TRBV5-4; 8 nucleotides line up with TRBD1. V shed 0 bases, J shed 4 bases, and the junction held 8 bases outside the gene matches. Germline V gene data show CDR1 as SGHNT and CDR2 as YYREEE (reference sequence). The CDR3 is made up of 16 amino acids. CDR3 in DNA: TGTGCCAGCAGCTTGGCAGGACAGGGCTCGGTCACTGAAGCTTTCTTT. It translates to CASSLAGQGSVTEAFF.

The chain links TRBV19 to TRBJ2-7; 7 bases are shared with TRBD2. This CDR3 has 15 residues. The V gene end was trimmed by 1 base and the J gene end by 3 bases; junction bases not matched to a gene: 6. The germline CDR1 and CDR2 sequences are LNHDA and SQIVND (reference sequence). CDR3 coding DNA: TGTGCCAGTAGTATAGGAGGCGGGAGAGACTACGAGCAGTACTTC. Residues: CASSIGGGRDYEQYF.

The chain combines TRBV2 with TRBJ1-1; tentative D call: TRBD1 (6 bases). Germline CDR1 and CDR2: SNHLY and FYNNEI. The CDR3 contains 15 residues. V lost 8 bases and J 1 base, leaving 17 bases between the germline ends. The CDR3, as DNA: TGTGCCAGCCTGGGGCCAGGGGCAAAGAACACTGAAGCTTTCTTT. Translating gives CASLGPGAKNTEAFF.

The V and J genes are TRBV6-5 and TRBJ1-2; D is possibly TRBD1 (5 bases). The V end was cut by 6 bases, the J end by 5 bases, with 10 bases between. The CDR3 runs 12 residues. The germline V gene has CDR1 MNHEY and CDR2 SVGAGI. CDR3: CASSSGGYGYTF. CDR3 sequence (DNA): TGTGCCAGCAGCTCCGGGGGTTATGGCTACACCTTC.

This clone was seen a handful of times. The chain joins TRBV23-1 to TRBJ1-6; possible D gene TRBD1, 5 bases. TRBV23-1 is annotated as an ORF whose role is uncertain. This CDR3 is built from 16 residues. Trimming pared 8 bases from V and 0 bases from J, leaving 14 bases between. The DNA for the CDR3 is TGCGCCAGCCCCCGGGAGACAGTCTCCTATAATTCACCCCTCCACTTT. This sequence encodes CASPRETVSYNSPLHF.

This clone was seen once. The chain links TRBV7-3 to TRBJ2-2; D call uncertain. The germline CDR1 and CDR2 sequences are SGHTA and FQGTGA. The CDR3 spans 13 residues. The germline V and J ends were trimmed by 4 bases and 2 bases, with 5 bases remaining between them. CDR3 DNA sequence: TGTGCCAGCAGCTCCATCAACACCGGGGAGCTGTTTTTT. It yields the protein CASSSINTGELFF. Full variable domain (rest looked up from reference TRBV7-3 and TRBJ2-2): GAGVSQTPSNKVTEKGKYVELRCDPISGHTALYWYRQSLGQGPEFLIYFQGTGAADDSGLPNDRFFAVRPEGSVSTLKIQRTERGDSAVYLCASSSINTGELFFGEGSRLTVL.

This clone was picked up a small number of times. The V and J genes are TRBV27 and TRBJ2-7; 8 bases line up with TRBD1. Germline V gene lookup returns CDR1 MNHEY and CDR2 SMNVEV (reference sequence). The length of the CDR3 is 15 residues. Trimming cost V 7 bases and J 4 bases; bases outside gene matches: 12. CDR3 DNA sequence: TGTGCCAGCAACCCCCTCCCAGGGGGCCAGTACGAGCAGTACTTC. Translated, it gives CASNPLPGGQYEQYF.

J is TRBJ2-7 and V is TRBV28; 11 bases align to TRBD2. The CDR3 runs to 14 residues. Germline values: CDR1 MDHEN, CDR2 SYDVKM. V lost 6 bases to trimming and J lost 1 base; unmatched junction nucleotides: 2. This CDR3 is CASRVAGGSYEQYF. The CDR3 DNA is TGTGCCAGCAGGGTAGCGGGAGGGTCCTACGAGCAGTACTTC.

This clone turned up a few times. The V call is TRBV7-6, the J call TRBJ1-2; 10 bases are shared with TRBD1. Germline V gene sequence: CDR1 SGHVS, CDR2 FNYEAQ. The CDR3 has 18 residues. J gave up 8 bases and V 4 bases, and 19 bases lay outside the gene matches. CDR3 sequence: CASSSPNKRDRGGRGYTF. The CDR3 bases are TGTGCCAGCAGCTCACCCAATAAAAGGGACAGGGGAGGAAGGGGCTACACCTTC.

A note on this clone: In the same sample, other DNA sequences code for this CDR3. The chain is built from TRBV7-3 and TRBJ2-3, with TRBD2 identical over 12 bases. Germline V gene lookup returns CDR1 SGHTA and CDR2 FQGTGA. CDR3 size: 15 residues. With 6 bases clipped from V and 6 bases from J, the junction kept 7 bases outside the gene matches. CDR3 DNA: TGTGCCAGCAGTTCCCTAGCGGGAGGGGAGGATACGCAGTATTTT. This encodes CASSSLAGGEDTQYF.

The chain employs TRBV28 and TRBJ1-2; 7 bases are a match to TRBD1. Per germline, CDR1 MDHEN and CDR2 SYDVKM. The CDR3 spans 14 residues. V was pared by 3 bases and J by 4 bases, with 5 bases of the junction left unmatched. This CDR3 is CASSLETGIYGYTF. CDR3 nucleotides: TGTGCCAGCAGTTTGGAGACAGGGATCTATGGCTACACCTTC.

This clone was observed a few times. The chain has TRBV10-3 and TRBJ1-3; D is undetermined. Germline lookup yields CDR1 ENHRY and CDR2 SYGVKD. The length of the CDR3 is 14 residues. V was cut by 2 bases and J by 2 bases, with 7 bases left in between. CDR3 nucleotides: TGTGCCATCAGTGAGGCGACAACTGGAAACACCATATATTTT. Protein product: CAISEATTGNTIYF.

The CDR3 spells CASSLRAGGTQETQYF. In nucleotides, the CDR3 is TGTGCCAGCAGCTTAAGAGCGGGGGGAACCCAAGAGACCCAGTACTTC. This chain uses TRBV11-1 with TRBJ2-5; 9 nucleotides match TRBD2. The CDR3 has 16 amino acids. V lost 2 bases, J lost 1 base, and 5 bases stayed unmatched. The germline V gene encodes CDR1 SGHAT and CDR2 FQDESV (reference sequence).

This clone was observed once. The chain has TRBV6-4 and TRBJ2-3, with 9 bases matching TRBD2. J gave up 2 bases and V 3 bases, and 3 bases lay outside the gene matches. The CDR3 totals 15 residues. Per the germline V gene, CDR1 is MRHNA and CDR2 is SNTAGT. The CDR3, as DNA: TGTGCCAGCAGTGAGGGCGGGGGGGCCACAGATACGCAGTATTTT. Its translation: CASSEGGGATDTQYF.

This sequence joins TRBV5-4 and TRBJ2-3; tentative D call: TRBD1 (6 bases). The CDR3 is made up of 15 amino acids. Germline V gives CDR1 SGHNT, CDR2 YYREEE (reference sequence). V lost 2 bases, J lost 3 bases, and 13 bases lay in between. The CDR3 spells CASSLEGRGTDTQYF. CDR3 nucleotides: TGTGCCAGCAGCTTAGAGGGTAGGGGGACAGATACGCAGTATTTT.

The CDR3 DNA reads as TGCGCCAGCAGCCAAGACCCCAGCGGGAGTAGGTACAATGAGCAGTTCTTC. The encoded protein is CASSQDPSGSRYNEQFF. The rearrangement links TRBV4-1 to TRBJ2-1, with TRBD2 matching over 8 bases. The CDR3 totals 17 residues. Germline values: CDR1 MGHRA, CDR2 YSYEKL. Germline trimming cut 0 bases from V and 4 bases from J; bases unmatched to any gene: 8.